The rows below give T cell receptor beta chains drawn from one sample of a study of blood T cell repertoires in COVID-19. Assay: immunoSEQ multiplex PCR; the TCRdb copy retains only in-frame clones and omits some. The sample gives tens of thousands of clones, around four fifths of which show up once; about an eighth is in the top ten. Sequencing was carried out using peripheral blood. The receptors stem from a human donor in a cohort sampled during active COVID-19. CDR3s include the opening cysteine and the closing phenylalanine or tryptophan. Fields, in order: clone size, J gene, D gene, V gene, CDR3 protein, CDR3 DNA. D genes are given only for firm matches. The size entry is marked missing in some rows and otherwise reads once, few, many or a size class.

>NA|TRBJ1-2|TRBD1|TRBV19
CASSLTGADGYTF
TGTGCCAGTAGTCTGACAGGGGCGGATGGCTACACCTTC
>NA|TRBJ2-5|TRBD2|TRBV7-9
CASSFGLAGGGETQYF
TGTGCCAGCAGCTTCGGACTAGCGGGAGGTGGAGAGACCCAGTACTTC
>NA|TRBJ2-7|TRBD2|TRBV7-2
CASSPQVGGVDYEQYF
TGTGCCAGCAGCCCCCAGGTGGGAGGGGTAGACTACGAGCAGTACTTC
>NA|TRBJ1-1|NA|TRBV6-5
CASSRSGGAGTEAFF
TGTGCCAGCAGCCGCTCGGGGGGGGCGGGCACTGAAGCTTTCTTT
>few|TRBJ2-1|NA|TRBV5-1
CASRPGSYNEQFF
TGCGCCAGCAGGCCGGGCTCCTACAATGAGCAGTTCTTC
>NA|TRBJ2-2|NA|TRBV6-2/TRBV6-3
CASSWIGLTNTGELFF
TGTGCCAGCAGTTGGATTGGACTTACGAACACCGGGGAGCTGTTTTTT
>once|TRBJ2-5|TRBD2|TRBV5-6
CASSLAGGAGQETQYF
TGTGCCAGCAGCTTGGCGGGCGGAGCGGGACAAGAGACCCAGTACTTC
>NA|TRBJ1-6|TRBD1|TRBV5-1
CASSSNSGGSNSPLHF
TGCGCCAGCAGCTCAAATTCAGGGGGCTCGAATTCACCCCTCCACTTT
>once|TRBJ2-7|TRBD1|TRBV6-5
CASRTVNRQGGEQYF
TGTGCCAGCAGAACTGTCAATCGACAGGGTGGCGAGCAGTACTTC
>NA|TRBJ1-5|NA|TRBV6-1
CASSEAPGYLSNQPQHF
TGTGCCAGCAGTGAAGCACCAGGATATTTAAGCAATCAGCCCCAGCATTTT
>NA|TRBJ1-1|NA|TRBV19
CASSMGGVTEAFF
TGTGCCAGTAGTATGGGAGGGGTCACTGAAGCTTTCTTT
>once|TRBJ2-5|TRBD2|TRBV4-2
CASSQDPPSGEETQYF
TGTGCCAGCAGCCAAGACCCCCCAAGCGGGGAAGAGACCCAGTACTTC
>many|TRBJ1-1|TRBD1|TRBV19
CASSWTGGINTEAFF
TGTGCCAGTAGTTGGACAGGGGGTATAAACACTGAAGCTTTCTTT
>NA|TRBJ1-2|NA|TRBV19
CASSSEGEGYGYTF
TGTGCCAGTAGCAGTGAGGGTGAAGGCTATGGCTACACCTTC
>NA|TRBJ2-5|TRBD2|TRBV7-9
CASSPGTSGEETQYF
TGTGCCAGCAGCCCCGGGACTAGCGGGGAAGAGACCCAGTACTTC
>NA|TRBJ1-2|TRBD1|TRBV2
CASSERQGISNGYTF
TGTGCCAGCAGTGAGAGACAGGGGATTAGTAATGGCTACACCTTC
>NA|TRBJ2-5|TRBD2|TRBV27
CASSFTGGLGVTQYF
TGTGCCAGCAGTTTCACGGGGGGGTTGGGTGTGACCCAGTACTTC
>NA|TRBJ2-7|TRBD2|TRBV5-6
CASSLKGRLAGNYEQYF
TGTGCCAGCAGCTTGAAGGGTAGACTAGCGGGGAATTACGAGCAGTACTTC
>NA|TRBJ2-7|NA|TRBV5-4
CASSLYGYEQYF
TGTGCCAGCAGCTTGTACGGTTACGAGCAGTACTTC
>NA|TRBJ2-1|NA|TRBV27
CASSLRGGKQFF
TGTGCCAGCAGTTTACGGGGAGGCAAGCAGTTCTTC
>NA|TRBJ1-4|NA|TRBV28
CASSASRDFLGKLFF
TGTGCCAGCAGTGCCTCCCGGGACTTTCTCGGAAAACTGTTTTTT
>NA|TRBJ1-4|NA|TRBV7-2
CASSLGGGREKLFF
TGTGCCAGCAGCTTAGGGGGGGGTAGGGAAAAACTGTTTTTT
>NA|TRBJ1-5|NA|TRBV30
CAWSVQGDQPQHF
TGTGCCTGGAGTGTCCAGGGCGATCAGCCCCAGCATTTT
>once|TRBJ1-1|NA|TRBV4-1
CASSQDFAVREAFF
TGCGCCAGCAGCCAAGACTTTGCGGTTAGAGAAGCTTTCTTT
>NA|TRBJ1-6|TRBD1|TRBV19
CASSMGQDPSSYNSPLHF
TGTGCCAGTAGTATGGGACAGGACCCAAGCTCCTATAATTCACCCCTCCACTTT